Below, 32 T cell receptor beta chains from the same sample are listed, as sequenced in a study of T-cell reconstitution after alpha-beta-depleted transplantation in children. Preparation of the TCRbeta library was carried out with unique molecular identifiers. In TCRdb, the PCR reads were re-called with MiXCR into one record per CDR3 protein. Of 900,000 or so distinct CDR3 sequences in the sample, 16% were seen once. The source material was PBMCs, mostly from graft donor cells, sampled 360 days after TCRalphabeta/CD19-depleted stem cell transplant. The receptors stem from a male patient younger than 18 who had a stem cell transplant for acute lymphoblastic leukemia, so the T cells may come from the graft donor.

About this clonotype: One end of the junction is discordant with germline, which a read error may explain. J is TRBJ1-5 and V is TRBV3-1, with D uncertain. CDR1 is LGHDT, CDR2 YNNKEL, per germline (reference sequence). The CDR3 consists of 15 residues. The DNA for the CDR3 is TGTGCCAGCTGCCAAGATGTGACCATAAGACAGCCCCAGCATTTT. The encoded protein is CASCQDVTIRQPQHF.

This clonotype turned up a few times. The chain is built from TRBV30 and TRBJ2-1; 13 bases match TRBD2. This CDR3 contains 15 residues. Germline V gives CDR1 GTSNPN, CDR2 SVGIG (reference sequence). After removal of 4 bases from V and 7 bases from J, the junction contained 7 bases not matched to a gene. Here the CDR3 DNA reads TGTGCCTGGACTAGACTAGCGGGAGGAGGTAATGAGCAGTTCTTC. Its protein is CAWTRLAGGGNEQFF.

This clonotype was counted between two and nine times. This chain joins TRBV19 and TRBJ2-5; D not certain. V lost 0 bases and J lost 4, with 9 bases in between. The CDR3 is 14 residues long. CDR1 is LNHDA, CDR2 SQIVND, per germline (reference sequence). The CDR3, as DNA: TGTGCCAGTAGTATAGAGCCAGGTGGAGAGACCCAGTACTTC. This codes for CASSIEPGGETQYF. The variable domain in full, completed from reference TRBV19 and TRBJ2-5, reads DGGITQSPKYLFRKEGQNVTLSCEQNLNHDAMYWYRQDPGQGLRLIYYSQIVNDFQKGDIAEGYSVSREKKESFPLTVTSAQKNPTAFYLCASSIEPGGETQYFGPGTRLLVL.

In regard to this clonotype: The junction departs from germline at one end; a sequencing error may be responsible. V and J are TRBV29-1 and TRBJ2-1; 9 bases line up with TRBD2. The CDR3 has 16 residues. Germline lookup yields CDR1 SQVTM and CDR2 ANQGSEA. CDR3 sequence (DNA): TGCAGCGTTGAACTTTATAGCGGGAGCTCCTACAATGAGCGGTTCTTC. It yields the protein CSVELYSGSSYNERFF.

The rearrangement joins TRBV7-3 to TRBJ2-2, with 7 nucleotides matching TRBD2. V trimming: 5 bases; J trimming: 4 bases; junction bases outside the gene matches: 7. The CDR3 has 15 amino acids. Looked up from germline, CDR1 is SGHTA and CDR2 is FQGTGA. The chain's CDR3 is CASSRDLAGTGELFF. The DNA of the CDR3 is TGTGCCAGCAGCCGGGACTTAGCGGGCACCGGGGAGCTGTTTTTT.

The chain couples TRBV5-1 to TRBJ2-7; the D is unclear. The CDR3 spans 15 residues. Deletions cut 5 bases from V and 2 bases from J, with 17 bases between. Germline V CDR1 and CDR2: SGHRS, YFSETQ. CDR3 amino acids: CASSSRPQNAYEQYF. As DNA, the CDR3 is TGCGCCAGCAGTTCTCGACCCCAAAACGCCTACGAGCAGTACTTC.

This chain connects TRBV5-1 to TRBJ2-3; D ambiguous. V shed 0 bases and J shed 8 bases, with 13 bases lying between them. CDR3 length: 14 residues. Looked up from germline, CDR1 is SGHRS and CDR2 is YFSETQ. CDR3 DNA: TGCGCCAGCAGCTTGGGTCCGGCAACGGGTACGCAGTATTTT. Translated: CASSLGPATGTQYF.

This clonotype showed up just a few times. V is TRBV12-3 or TRBV12-4 and J is TRBJ2-1, with 8 bases that match TRBD2. The ends lost 3 bases at V and 4 bases at J; junction bases unmatched: 17. The CDR3 is made up of 19 amino acids. CDR3 bases: TGTGCCAGCAGTTTGATCCCCTCAGGGAGCGGGAGTCAATACAATGAGCAGTTCTTC. Amino acid sequence: CASSLIPSGSGSQYNEQFF.

V and J are TRBV20-1 and TRBJ2-3; 12 nucleotides line up with TRBD2. The CDR3 loop spans 16 amino acids. With V trimmed by 0 bases and J by 1 base, 2 bases remained unmatched. Germline V gene data show CDR1 as DFQATT and CDR2 as SNEGSKA (reference sequence). The CDR3: CSARDPSGRGTDTQYF. Here the CDR3 DNA reads TGCAGTGCTAGAGATCCTAGCGGGAGGGGCACAGATACGCAGTATTTT.

This clonotype has a count of ten or more. The rearrangement joins TRBV7-2 to TRBJ2-1, with D possibly matching TRBD2 (6 bases). This CDR3 has 13 residues. Trimming removed 3 bases from V and 10 bases from J, with 13 bases in between. Germline V gives CDR1 SGHTA, CDR2 FQGNSA. The CDR3 region is CASSFDSRGEQFF. In DNA, the CDR3 is TGTGCCAGCAGCTTTGACTCCCGGGGGGAGCAGTTCTTC.

The table lists this clonotype with a few counts. The chain carries TRBV20-1 and TRBJ2-1, with D possibly called TRBD1 or TRBD2 (6 bases each). Per germline, CDR1 DFQATT and CDR2 SNEGSKA (reference sequence). There are 16 residues in the CDR3. V dropped 3 bases and J dropped 7 bases, with 22 bases sitting between them. Here the CDR3 DNA reads TGCAGTGCTAGTCCCCTAGCGCTGAAAGGGGGGAATGAGCAGTTCTTC. Its protein is CSASPLALKGGNEQFF.

This chain uses TRBV10-3 with TRBJ2-1, with 7 bases aligning to TRBD2. Trimming at V came to 8 bases and at J to 8 bases, leaving 18 bases not matched to a gene. CDR1 is ENHRY and CDR2 is SYGVKD in the germline V gene. The CDR3 runs 16 residues. DNA for the CDR3: TGTGCCATCGAGGGGATTATGGGCGGGAGTCCGGATGAGCAGTTCTTC. It translates to CAIEGIMGGSPDEQFF.

This chain connects TRBV5-1 to TRBJ2-2; 9 nucleotides agree with TRBD1. Germline-derived CDR1 and CDR2 are SGHRS and YFSETQ. The V gene end was trimmed by 4 bases and the J gene end by 1 base; junction bases not matched to a gene: 5. This CDR3 has 16 amino acids. CDR3 bases: TGCGCCAGCAGCCCAAAGGGACAGGGGAACACCGGGGAGCTGTTTTTT. Translating gives CASSPKGQGNTGELFF.

The table lists this clonotype with many counts. At one end, the junction sequence differs from germline, possibly due to a read error. V is TRBV5-1 and J is TRBJ2-1, with TRBD2 matching 14 bases. The germline CDR1 and CDR2 sequences are SGHRS and YFSETQ. The CDR3 extends over 15 amino acids. The CDR3 DNA reads as TGCGCCAGCAGCACTGGACTAGCGGGAGGCCCTCATCTGTTTTTC. Translating it yields CASSTGLAGGPHLFF.

The chain is built from TRBV7-9 and TRBJ2-5, with TRBD1 identical over 8 bases. V shed 0 bases, J shed 5 bases, and the junction held 8 bases outside the gene matches. The CDR3 extends over 16 amino acids. In germline, CDR1 is SEHNR, CDR2 FQNEAQ (reference sequence). CDR3: CASSLARGLIVETQYF. CDR3 DNA: TGTGCCAGCAGCTTAGCCAGGGGGCTAATCGTGGAGACCCAGTACTTC.

This chain joins TRBV9 and TRBJ2-7, with unresolved D. The CDR3 is 13 residues long. The germline CDR1 and CDR2 sequences are SGDLS and YYNGEE. Trimming stripped 3 bases from V and 6 bases from J, with 13 bases between. The CDR3 region is CASSGTLGGEQYF. The CDR3 region has the DNA TGTGCCAGCAGCGGAACTCTCGGTGGCGAGCAGTACTTC.

This clonotype was detected only a few times. CDR3 DNA sequence: TGTGCCAGCAGCTTAGCAGTCAGGGAAGTAGATCAGCCCCAGCATTTT. Translation: CASSLAVREVDQPQHF. The chain recombines TRBV7-8 with TRBJ1-5; the D gene is possibly TRBD1 (5 bases). The V end was cut by 0 bases, the J end by 5 bases, with 14 bases between. The CDR3 loop spans 16 amino acids. Looked up from germline, CDR1 is SGHVS and CDR2 is FQNEAQ. The variable domain in full, with the rest retrieved from reference TRBV7-8 and TRBJ1-5, is GAGVSQSPRYKVAKRGQDVALRCDPISGHVSLFWYQQALGQGPEFLTYFQNEAQLDKSGLPSDRFFAERPEGSVSTLKIQRTQQEDSAVYLCASSLAVREVDQPQHFGDGTRLSIL.

This clonotype was seen more than once but under ten times. The chain uses TRBV24-1 and TRBJ2-5, with D possibly being TRBD2 (6 bases). V was trimmed by 3 bases and J by 5 bases, leaving 15 bases between them. Germline V lookup: CDR1 KGHDR, CDR2 SFDVKD. This CDR3 is 15 amino acids long. The CDR3 DNA sequence: TGTGCCACCAGTGATGGCGTAGGAGGGGTGGAGACCCAGTACTTC. It encodes CATSDGVGGVETQYF.

The chain joins TRBV15 to TRBJ2-1; D is uncertain. Per the germline V gene, CDR1 is LNHNV and CDR2 is YYDKDF (reference sequence). This CDR3 spans 12 amino acids. The V gene lost 3 bases and the J gene lost 7 bases, with 7 bases spanning the gap. As DNA, the CDR3 is TGTGCCACCAGCAGGGGCGAGAATGAGCAGTTCTTC. Translated: CATSRGENEQFF.

The chain is built from TRBV20-1 and TRBJ1-1; no clear D. V was cut by 1 base and J by 0 bases, with 6 bases left in between. The CDR3 spans 13 residues. Germline CDR1 and CDR2: DFQATT and SNEGSKA (reference sequence). DNA of the CDR3: TGCAGTGCTAGAGGTCGGTTGAACACTGAAGCTTTCTTT. Amino acid sequence: CSARGRLNTEAFF.

This chain links TRBV4-1 with TRBJ1-5, with TRBD1 as a possible D gene (5 bases). The ends were cut back, 6 bases at V and 10 bases at J, with 25 bases in the middle. Germline V gene lookup returns CDR1 MGHRA and CDR2 YSYEKL. The CDR3 covers 16 residues. The CDR3 here is CASRRVEGGAQTPQHF. The CDR3 nucleotides read TGCGCCAGCAGGAGGGTAGAAGGAGGGGCCCAAACACCCCAGCATTTT.

V is TRBV6-5 and J is TRBJ2-3, with 11 bases fitting TRBD2. The CDR3 is 15 residues long. After removal of 7 bases from V and 4 bases from J, the junction contained 7 bases not matched to a gene. CDR1 is MNHEY, CDR2 SVGAGI, per germline. The CDR3 region has the DNA TGTGCCAGCACCGAACTAGCGGGAGTGCCAGATACGCAGTATTTT. Translated: CASTELAGVPDTQYF.

This chain uses TRBV9 with TRBJ2-1, with TRBD2 as a possible D gene (6 bases). The CDR3 is 15 residues long. V lost 3 bases to trimming and J lost 6 bases, with 16 bases between them. Germline-derived CDR1 and CDR2 are SGDLS and YYNGEE. CDR3 bases: TGTGCCAGCAGCGCGGGCGGCGGGATCATCAATGAGCAGTTCTTC. Protein: CASSAGGGIINEQFF.

The table lists this clonotype with a few counts. This chain joins TRBV9 and TRBJ2-2; 9 bases map to TRBD2. Germline V CDR1 and CDR2: SGDLS, YYNGEE. V was clipped by 4 bases and J by 7 bases; unmatched bases: 14. This CDR3 has 17 amino acids. The CDR3 coding sequence is TGTGCCAGCAGCACTCGGAGCGGGAGGTCTAAGGTCGGGGAGCTGTTTTTT. This gives the protein CASSTRSGRSKVGELFF.

Comment on this clonotype: No conserved phenylalanine or tryptophan is present at the end of the CDR3, so a read error is the likely explanation. The V and J genes are TRBV11-1 and TRBJ1-3, with a tentative D call TRBD1 (5 bases). Germline CDR1 reads SGHAT; CDR2 reads FQDESV (reference sequence). This CDR3 comprises 13 residues. Trimming cost V 5 bases and J 2 bases, with 7 bases left between them. CDR3 sequence: CASSLTAGNTIYS. In nucleotides, the CDR3 is TGTGCCAGCAGCCTGACAGCTGGAAACACCATATATTCT.

The chain has TRBV6-1 and TRBJ2-5; 13 positions agree with TRBD2. V shed 6 bases, J shed 5 bases, and the junction held 15 bases outside the gene matches. There are 18 residues in the CDR3. CDR1 and CDR2 (germline): MNHNS, SASEGT. The chain's CDR3 is CASSPGLAGSSTWETQYF. The CDR3 DNA reads TGTGCCAGCAGCCCGGGACTAGCGGGATCGTCTACCTGGGAGACCCAGTACTTC.

This clonotype showed up many times. The junction and the germline gene differ at one end; a read error may be behind it. The chain carries TRBV7-3 and TRBJ2-7; maybe TRBD1 (5 bases). CDR3 length: 13 residues. The germline CDR1 and CDR2 sequences are SGHTA and FQGTGA. The CDR3 coding sequence is TGCGCCAGCAGCTCTCAGGGTGGCTACGAGCAGTACTTC. Encoded protein: CASSSQGGYEQYF. The entire variable domain, with the rest obtained from reference TRBV7-3 and TRBJ2-7, is as follows: GAGVSQTPSNKVTEKGKYVELRCDPISGHTALYWYRQSLGQGPEFLIYFQGTGAADDSGLPNDRFFAVRPEGSVSTLKIQRTERGDSAVYLCASSSQGGYEQYFGPGTRLTVT.

V and J are TRBV6-5 and TRBJ2-2; no reliable D call. Trimming cost V 0 bases and J 2 bases, with 13 bases left between them. The germline V gene encodes CDR1 MNHEY and CDR2 SVGAGI. The CDR3 length is 17 residues. The CDR3 sequence is CASSYSNLRPNTGELFF. CDR3 in DNA: TGTGCCAGCAGTTACTCTAATCTCAGGCCTAACACCGGGGAGCTGTTTTTT.

The chain recombines TRBV5-1 with TRBJ2-5; D is perhaps TRBD1 (6 bases). From germline, CDR1 is SGHRS and CDR2 YFSETQ. The germline V and J ends were trimmed by 1 base and 5 bases, with 15 bases remaining between them. The length of the CDR3 is 15 residues. CDR3 amino acids: CASSLFQGLWETQYF. As DNA, the CDR3 is TGCGCCAGCAGCTTGTTCCAGGGGTTATGGGAGACCCAGTACTTC.

CDR3 in amino acids: CASSQGYRQLSSYEQYF. Written as DNA, the CDR3 is TGCGCCAGCAGCCAAGGGTATCGGCAACTAAGCTCCTACGAGCAGTACTTC. The genes are TRBV4-1 and TRBJ2-7; D not certain. The CDR3 contains 17 residues. V was trimmed by 1 base and J by 0 bases, leaving 16 bases between them. Germline CDR1 MGHRA, CDR2 YSYEKL.

This clonotype was counted between two and nine times. This chain links TRBV20-1 with TRBJ2-5, with a possible D match to TRBD2 (5 bases). The V end lost 0 bases, the J end lost 5 bases, and 22 bases lay between the germline ends. This CDR3 contains 17 residues. Germline lookup yields CDR1 DFQATT and CDR2 SNEGSKA (reference sequence). CDR3 nucleotide sequence: TGCAGTGCTAGAGATTGGGCCCCAGGAGGCCGCGTGGAGACCCAGTACTTC. This translates into CSARDWAPGGRVETQYF.

The rearrangement uses TRBV9 and TRBJ2-1, with 7 positions matching TRBD2. Germline V gene lookup returns CDR1 SGDLS and CDR2 YYNGEE. The CDR3 is 16 amino acids. J gave up 6 bases and V 2 bases, and 11 bases lay outside the gene matches. CDR3 in amino acids: CASSVGTGLLGNEQFF. The DNA of the CDR3 is TGTGCCAGCAGCGTCGGAACGGGACTACTCGGCAATGAGCAGTTCTTC.